This T cell receptor (beta chain) is drawn from a study of PD-L1 blockade in urothelial cancer. Study summary: Prior chemotherapy ranged from 0 to 3 regimens per patient. Per blood sample, T cells had a median of 141,255.

Study-wide results and caveats: Prediction of better survival came from below-median pretreatment blood TCR clonality.

Time point described: pretreatment peripheral blood. Each patient presented with locally advanced or metastatic urothelial carcinoma. Clones were sequenced by immunoSEQ multiplex PCR, and TCRdb holds only the in-frame ones, with some missing. The table includes approximately 52,000 clones, 85% detected once. V lost 0 bases and J lost 0, with 5 bases in between. The germline CDR1 and CDR2 sequences are MNHEY and SVGAGI. The CDR3 runs to 15 residues. As concerns this clone: Its target is not known.

The receptor comes from a man aged 65 to 85 with urothelial cancer. The source material was PBMCs, sampled around atezolizumab (anti-PD-L1) treatment. This chain connects TRBV6-5 to TRBJ1-4; D gene ambiguous. CDR3 sequence: CASSYSPATNEKLFF. Here the CDR3 DNA reads TGTGCCAGCAGTTACTCCCCCGCAACTAATGAAAAACTGTTTTTT.